The 31 T cell receptor beta chains reported below all come from one sample, sequenced in a study of shared clonotypes between healthy human individuals. Using immunoSEQ multiplex PCR, the repertoire was profiled, and TCRdb retains in-frame clones only, with some absent. The sample includes 950,000 to 1,100,000 clones, under 80% of them seen just once. Specimen: memory CD4+ T cells sorted from blood. The subset denotes: CD45RA-negative fraction. All receptors derive from a young man in good health.

In its sample, this clone was seen a few times. The chain joins TRBV27 to TRBJ2-7; maybe TRBD1 (6 bases). V was shortened by 8 bases and J by 1 base, with 9 bases between the two germline ends. The length of the CDR3 is 12 residues. The germline CDR1 and CDR2 sequences are MNHEY and SMNVEV (reference sequence). The CDR3 DNA sequence: TGTGCCAGCCGGACAGCATCCTACGAGCAGTACTTC. Amino acid sequence: CASRTASYEQYF.

The chain recombines TRBV28 with TRBJ1-4, with 8 bases lining up with TRBD1. Germline V gives CDR1 MDHEN, CDR2 SYDVKM. Unmatched junction bases numbered 7, after V lost 6 bases and J lost 7 bases. The CDR3 length is 14 residues. The CDR3 coding sequence is TGTGCCAGCAGCCAGACAGGGGTGGGTGAAAAACTGTTTTTT. Amino acids: CASSQTGVGEKLFF. The variable domain in full, completed from reference TRBV28 and TRBJ1-4, reads DVKVTQSSRYLVKRTGEKVFLECVQDMDHENMFWYRQDPGLGLRLIYFSYDVKMKEKGDIPEGYSVSREKKERFSLILESASTNQTSMYLCASSQTGVGEKLFFGSGTQLSVL.

This clone has ten or more counts. J is TRBJ1-5 and V is TRBV19; TRBD1 agrees at 10 bases. J lost 0 bases, V lost 4 bases, and 6 bases had no gene match. Per the germline V gene, CDR1 is LNHDA and CDR2 is SQIVND (reference sequence). The CDR3 runs 17 residues. This CDR3 reads CASSTGQGWDSNQPQHF. The CDR3 DNA sequence: TGTGCCAGTAGTACGGGACAGGGGTGGGATAGCAATCAGCCCCAGCATTTT.

This clone was counted at least ten times. The rearrangement joins TRBV5-5 to TRBJ1-2, with 8 nucleotides matching TRBD1. The J segment lost 8 bases and the V segment lost 2 bases, leaving 8 bases of the junction unmatched. Germline values: CDR1 SGHKS, CDR2 YYEKEE (reference sequence). The CDR3 has 14 residues. This chain's CDR3 is CASSFQGAQTGYTF. CDR3 DNA sequence: TGTGCCAGCAGCTTTCAGGGGGCGCAGACGGGCTACACCTTC.

To note about this clone: The sample carries other DNA sequences with the same CDR3. The J gene is TRBJ2-7, the V gene TRBV6-5; the match to TRBD1 covers 10 bases. The V segment lost 5 bases and the J segment 3 bases; nucleotides outside the gene matches: 7. This CDR3 region has 15 residues. From germline, CDR1 is MNHEY and CDR2 SVGAGI. The CDR3 DNA follows: TGTGCCAGCAGTCCACCGGGACAGGGGTTCTACGAGCAGTACTTC. It codes for CASSPPGQGFYEQYF.

The chain joins TRBV27 to TRBJ1-4; a possible D gene is TRBD1 (6 bases). Germline CDR1 reads MNHEY; CDR2 reads SMNVEV (reference sequence). V was clipped by 5 bases and J by 10 bases, with 20 bases between them. This CDR3 contains 15 residues. CDR3 sequence: CASSSTGRGVGKLFF. In DNA form, the CDR3 reads TGTGCCAGCAGTAGTACAGGGAGGGGAGTCGGAAAACTGTTTTTT. The full variable domain, rest sourced from reference TRBV27 and TRBJ1-4, is EAQVTQNPRYLITVTGKKLTVTCSQNMNHEYMSWYRQDPGLGLRQIYYSMNVEVTDKGDVPEGYKVSRKEKRNFPLILESPSPNQTSLYFCASSSTGRGVGKLFFGSGTQLSVL.

Remarks on this clone: The junction shows a germline mismatch at one end, possibly a read error. The chain couples TRBV7-7 to TRBJ2-2; tentatively, D is TRBD1 (5 bases). The CDR3 sequence is 13 residues long. Germline loops: CDR1 SSHAT, CDR2 FNYEAQ (reference sequence). CDR3 amino acids: CASSRDESGELFF. In DNA form, the CDR3 reads TGTGCTAGCAGCAGGGATGAGAGCGGGGAGCTGTTTTTT.

This chain connects TRBV4-2 to TRBJ2-3, with D unresolved. CDR3 length: 12 residues. Germline V gene lookup returns CDR1 LGHNA and CDR2 YNFKEQ. V was shortened by 2 bases and J by 4 bases, with 4 bases between the two germline ends. The CDR3 reads CASSQPSDTQYF. In DNA form, the CDR3 reads TGTGCCAGCAGCCAACCGTCAGATACGCAGTATTTT.

The V gene is TRBV9, the J gene TRBJ2-5; D call uncertain. The length of the CDR3 is 10 residues. The V end lost 9 bases, the J end lost 4 bases, and 7 bases lay between the germline ends. The germline V gene encodes CDR1 SGDLS and CDR2 YYNGEE. Written as DNA, the CDR3 is TGTGCCATGTTCCCAGAGACCCAGTACTTC. It yields the protein CAMFPETQYF.

CDR3 DNA sequence: TGTGCCAGCAGCCCGGACGGGAACTATGGCTACACCTTC. Amino acids: CASSPDGNYGYTF. V is TRBV7-8 and J is TRBJ1-2; no clear D gene. This CDR3 spans 13 amino acids. Between the trimmed V and J ends, which lost 5 bases and 2 bases, there was a span of 9 bases. Germline V lookup: CDR1 SGHVS, CDR2 FQNEAQ.

This chain joins TRBV7-9 and TRBJ2-3, with a tentative D call TRBD2 (6 bases). Germline V gene lookup returns CDR1 SEHNR and CDR2 FQNEAQ (reference sequence). The CDR3 has 13 amino acids. Trimming took off 5 bases at V and 4 bases at J, with 10 bases between the two ends. CDR3 coding DNA: TGTGCCAGCAGCCCCTGGGGGGCAGATACGCAGTATTTT. It codes for CASSPWGADTQYF. The full variable domain, rest sourced from reference TRBV7-9 and TRBJ2-3, is DTGVSQNPRHKITKRGQNVTFRCDPISEHNRLYWYRQTLGQGPEFLTYFQNEAQLEKSRLLSDRFSAERPKGSFSTLEIQRTEQGDSAMYLCASSPWGADTQYFGPGTRLTVL.

Only a few counts were recorded for this clone. This chain uses TRBV4-1 with TRBJ1-4; 7 bases agree with TRBD1. The CDR3 has 18 amino acids. Trimming removed 0 bases from V and 5 bases from J; junction bases left unmatched: 12. The germline gives CDR1 MGHRA, CDR2 YSYEKL. The CDR3, as DNA: TGCGCCAGCAGCCAAGATTTGGGCCGACAGGGCGCAAATGAAAAACTGTTTTTT. Translation gives CASSQDLGRQGANEKLFF.

This clone was detected only once. The chain employs TRBV28 and TRBJ1-5; 12 bases align to TRBD1. This CDR3 comprises 16 residues. The trim removed 5 bases at V and 7 bases at J, leaving 9 bases unmatched. Germline CDR1 MDHEN, CDR2 SYDVKM. The chain's CDR3 is CASSPSGQGAAQPQHF. Here the CDR3 DNA reads TGTGCCAGCAGTCCCTCGGGACAGGGGGCGGCACAGCCCCAGCATTTT. Full variable domain (outside the CDR3, taken from reference TRBV28 and TRBJ1-5): DVKVTQSSRYLVKRTGEKVFLECVQDMDHENMFWYRQDPGLGLRLIYFSYDVKMKEKGDIPEGYSVSREKKERFSLILESASTNQTSMYLCASSPSGQGAAQPQHFGDGTRLSIL.

The genes are TRBV5-1 and TRBJ2-5; 10 bases match TRBD1. V was clipped by 0 bases and J by 5 bases; unmatched bases: 10. The CDR3 loop spans 17 amino acids. Germline V gives CDR1 SGHRS, CDR2 YFSETQ. The CDR3 DNA reads TGCGCCAGCAGCTTGGGCGAGGGACAGGGGTTTAGCGAGACCCAGTACTTC. Encoded protein: CASSLGEGQGFSETQYF.

CDR3 coding DNA: TGTGCCAGCAGCCAGGTAGCAGCCTTAGATACGCAGTATTTT. It specifies CASSQVAALDTQYF. The chain uses TRBV14 and TRBJ2-3; no definite D call. V lost 3 bases to trimming and J lost 5 bases, with 12 bases between them. This CDR3 is 14 amino acids long. Germline CDR1 reads SGHDN; CDR2 reads FVKESK.

V is TRBV10-1 and J is TRBJ2-7; tentatively, D is TRBD1 (6 bases). The germline CDR1 and CDR2 sequences are WNHNN and SYGVQD (reference sequence). V was trimmed by 6 bases and J by 2 bases, leaving 8 bases between them. This CDR3 is built from 12 residues. CDR3 in amino acids: CASRGQPYEQYF. CDR3 DNA sequence: TGCGCCAGCAGAGGACAGCCCTACGAGCAGTACTTC.

The chain links TRBV29-1 to TRBJ1-1, with D maybe TRBD1 (6 bases). Germline-derived CDR1 and CDR2 are SQVTM and ANQGSEA. The CDR3 extends over 10 amino acids. The V and J ends lost 7 bases and 8 bases respectively, with 11 bases between them. The CDR3 reads CSARTDEAFF. CDR3 in DNA: TGCAGCGCTCGGACAGACGAAGCTTTCTTT.

The chain employs TRBV30 and TRBJ1-1; a possible D gene is TRBD1 (6 bases). CDR1 is GTSNPN, CDR2 SVGIG, per germline (reference sequence). V lost 8 bases, J lost 1 base, and 11 bases lay in between. This CDR3 contains 12 residues. The CDR3 loop is CALRGRNTEAFF. The CDR3 nucleotides are TGTGCCCTCAGGGGACGGAACACTGAAGCTTTCTTT.

The gene calls are TRBV5-1 and TRBJ1-1, with D hard to call. This CDR3 is built from 14 residues. With 4 bases removed from V and 2 bases from J, the gap between germline ends came to 12 bases. CDR1 SGHRS and CDR2 YFSETQ come from the germline V gene. CDR3 region: CASSLTVFNTEAFF. Written as DNA, the CDR3 is TGCGCCAGCAGCCTGACGGTTTTTAACACTGAAGCTTTCTTT.

For this clone: A junction boundary mismatches the germline segment, possibly from a read error. The gene calls are TRBV7-9 and TRBJ1-1, with D unclear. The CDR3 extends over 13 amino acids. CDR1 is SEHNR and CDR2 is FQNEAQ in the germline V gene (reference sequence). The CDR3, as DNA: TGTGCTAGCAGCCAGGCAGTGAACACTGAAGCTTTCTTT. Protein: CASSQAVNTEAFF.

This chain uses TRBV5-5 with TRBJ2-7; possibly TRBD1 or TRBD2 for D (5 bases each). This CDR3 is built from 12 residues. V was cut by 1 base and J by 6 bases, with 8 bases left in between. Germline V CDR1 and CDR2: SGHKS, YYEKEE (reference sequence). In DNA form, the CDR3 reads TGTGCCAGCAGCTTGACAGGACTCGAGCAGTACTTC. Its protein product is CASSLTGLEQYF. The variable domain in full, with the rest retrieved from reference TRBV5-5 and TRBJ2-7, is DAGVTQSPTHLIKTRGQQVTLRCSPISGHKSVSWYQQVLGQGPQFIFQYYEKEERGRGNFPDRFSARQFPNYSSELNVNALLLGDSALYLCASSLTGLEQYFGPGTRLTVT.

For this clone: The sample contains more than one DNA sequence encoding this CDR3. V gene TRBV27 combines with J gene TRBJ2-2; D not certain. The germline V and J ends were trimmed by 2 bases and 0 bases, with 4 bases remaining between them. Germline CDR1 is MNHEY and CDR2 is SMNVEV (reference sequence). The CDR3 contains 14 residues. CDR3 DNA: TGTGCCAGCAGTTTAGTCACGAACACCGGGGAGCTGTTTTTT. It encodes CASSLVTNTGELFF.

The table lists this clone with a few counts. The chain employs TRBV5-1 and TRBJ2-7; the D gene is possibly TRBD2 (5 bases). Germline CDR1 SGHRS, CDR2 YFSETQ. Deletions cut 3 bases from V and 4 bases from J, with 17 bases between. The CDR3 runs to 15 residues. CDR3 nucleotides: TGCGCCAGCAGCTCCTACACCGGGAAGATATACGAGCAGTACTTC. This encodes CASSSYTGKIYEQYF.

This clone is a singleton in its sample. The J gene is TRBJ2-3, the V gene TRBV2, with D perhaps being TRBD1 or TRBD2 (5 bases each). The germline CDR1 and CDR2 sequences are SNHLY and FYNNEI. Trimming stripped 7 bases from V and 4 bases from J, with 21 bases between. The CDR3 runs 16 residues. CDR3 bases: TGTGCCAGCACGGAGGACCGGGGCCGGGTCCCAGATACGCAGTATTTT. Translation: CASTEDRGRVPDTQYF.

This chain connects TRBV5-4 to TRBJ2-3, with 7 bases aligning to TRBD2. Germline loops: CDR1 SGHNT, CDR2 YYREEE (reference sequence). This CDR3 is built from 14 residues. The ends lost 3 bases at V and 6 bases at J; junction bases unmatched: 7. The CDR3: CASSSGLVDDTQYF. Here the CDR3 DNA reads TGTGCCAGCAGCTCTGGACTAGTCGACGATACGCAGTATTTT.

This chain connects TRBV28 to TRBJ1-4, with D uncertain. The V and J ends lost 4 bases and 15 bases respectively, with 18 bases between them. In germline, CDR1 is MDHEN, CDR2 SYDVKM. The CDR3 is made up of 13 amino acids. CDR3 nucleotides: TGTGCCAGCAGTTCCGGCTTAACCTCCCACTTGTTTTTT. Its translation: CASSSGLTSHLFF.

V and J are TRBV28 and TRBJ1-2; D call uncertain. The germline V and J ends were trimmed by 6 bases and 4 bases, with 12 bases remaining between them. CDR1 and CDR2 from the germline V gene are MDHEN and SYDVKM. The CDR3 extends over 13 amino acids. This CDR3 reads CASREASGYGYTF. The CDR3 nucleotides read TGTGCCAGCAGGGAAGCAAGTGGCTATGGCTACACCTTC.

This rearrangement joins TRBV7-9 to TRBJ2-2, with 8 bases matching TRBD1. This CDR3 is 15 amino acids long. CDR1 SEHNR and CDR2 FQNEAQ come from the germline V gene (reference sequence). V was clipped by 3 bases and J by 5 bases; unmatched bases: 5. The CDR3 DNA reads TGTGCCAGCAGCTTCCCCCAGGGGGCGACCGGGGAGCTGTTTTTT. It translates to CASSFPQGATGELFF.

J is TRBJ2-3 and V is TRBV7-9; tentative D call: TRBD2 (5 bases). Germline CDR1 reads SEHNR; CDR2 reads FQNEAQ (reference sequence). The CDR3 has 15 amino acids. Between the trimmed V and J ends, which lost 3 bases and 0 bases, there was a span of 10 bases. The CDR3: CASSFRSGSTDTQYF. CDR3 DNA sequence: TGTGCCAGCAGCTTTAGGAGCGGAAGCACAGATACGCAGTATTTT.

The chain is built from TRBV7-9 and TRBJ2-6; D perhaps matches TRBD1 (7 bases). V was shortened by 4 bases and J by 2 bases, with 18 bases between the two germline ends. Germline V CDR1 and CDR2: SEHNR, FQNEAQ (reference sequence). This CDR3 has 18 amino acids. CDR3 sequence reads: CASSSAGRGTPGANVLTF. For the CDR3, the DNA is TGTGCCAGCAGCTCAGCGGGCAGGGGGACGCCTGGGGCCAACGTCCTGACTTTC.

The V call is TRBV13, the J call TRBJ2-5, with a possible D match to TRBD1 (6 bases). Germline CDR1 reads PRHDT; CDR2 reads FYEKMQ (reference sequence). Trimming shortened V by 4 bases and J by 3 bases, and 15 bases separated the two germline ends. The CDR3 sequence is 15 residues long. CDR3 protein: CASSSPLAGEETQYF. In DNA, the CDR3 is TGTGCCAGCAGCTCGCCATTAGCAGGGGAAGAGACCCAGTACTTC.